The 2 T cell receptor beta chains in this list originate from one sample, sequenced in a study of blood T cell repertoires in COVID-19. Repertoires were generated with immunoSEQ multiplex PCR, while TCRdb's copy carries only in-frame clones and drops some. The sample has about 63,000 clones, roughly 85% seen once; the top ten hold more than 25%. The sequencing input was peripheral blood. The receptor source for this set is a human donor in a cohort sampled during active COVID-19.

This sequence joins TRBV19 and TRBJ2-7; 9 bases agree with TRBD1. CDR1 and CDR2 (germline): LNHDA, SQIVND (reference sequence). CDR3 length equals 13 residues. The junction had 1 base not matched to a gene; V was cut back by 3 bases and J by 4 bases. The CDR3 DNA reads TGTGCCAGTAGTATGGGGACAGGGTACGAGCAGTACTTC. It specifies CASSMGTGYEQYF. The whole variable domain, filled in from reference TRBV19 and TRBJ2-7, reads DGGITQSPKYLFRKEGQNVTLSCEQNLNHDAMYWYRQDPGQGLRLIYYSQIVNDFQKGDIAEGYSVSREKKESFPLTVTSAQKNPTAFYLCASSMGTGYEQYFGPGTRLTVT.

This clone rates as medium-sized. CDR3 sequence reads: CASSEAGSGAQPQHF. CDR3 in DNA: TGTGCCAGCAGTGAAGCAGGGTCAGGGGCTCAGCCCCAGCATTTT. The rearrangement joins TRBV6-1 to TRBJ1-5; D might be TRBD1 (6 bases). Germline lookup yields CDR1 MNHNS and CDR2 SASEGT. Trimming left V 0 bases short and J 6 bases short, with 12 bases between. The CDR3 is made up of 15 amino acids.